Below, one TCR beta chain is given with its context. As yet, its antigen is unknown. PCR employed 60 Vbeta and 13 Jbeta primers. This table comes from immunoSEQ multiplex PCR, and its TCRdb copy is limited to in-frame clones, with some not included. The table has some 130,000 clones, 65% to 80% seen once. The data derive from a study of cytomegalovirus exposure and HLA in healthy donors. Study-wide context: As an earlier analysis found, 180 million or so T cells yielded about 120 million unique TCR beta sequences. General study results and limits: V- and J-gene trimming in TCR beta was tied to a missense DCLRE1C variant by an analysis performed later. In a later analysis, most CMV-associated TCR beta chains appeared HLA-restricted.

The CDR3 sequence is 16 residues long. The sample taken for sequencing was PBMCs. The sequence derives from a male donor in good health and CMV-seronegative. The genes are TRBV21-1 and TRBJ2-5; the table names TRBD1, a call not compared with the DNA. TRBV21-1 constitutes a pseudogene. CDR3 bases: TGTGCCAGCAGCATGCAGGGTGGACAGGAGGGAGAGACCCAGTACTTC. This sequence encodes CASSMQGGQEGETQYF.